Sequencing of this T cell receptor (beta chain) was carried out in a study of blood T cell repertoires in COVID-19. Study-level background: Samples came from the United States, Italy and Spain, spanning acute and convalescent COVID-19. Nucleic acid was either cDNA or gDNA, and it came from T cells, B-cell-depleted T cells, or PBMCs.

CDR3 length equals 12 residues. V lost 4 bases to trimming and J lost 1 base, with 6 bases between them. CDR1 SQVTM and CDR2 ANQGSEA come from the germline V gene. Per the study methods: Estimation of nucleated cell counts was performed using reference gene primer amplification. Assay used: immunoSEQ multiplex PCR; TCRdb lists only in-frame clones, some missing. Clonal size and the V and J genes are those of that table, whereas D and trimming came from the DNA. This repertoire shows 18,000 or so clones, 91% found once; its top ten account for around 7.2%. The clonotype originates from a human donor in a cohort sampled during active COVID-19. Sequencing input: peripheral blood. The chain carries TRBV29-1 and TRBJ2-3; D gene ambiguous. The CDR3 is CSVATGTDTQYF. Written as DNA, the CDR3 is TGCAGCGTTGCTACGGGCACAGATACGCAGTATTTT.